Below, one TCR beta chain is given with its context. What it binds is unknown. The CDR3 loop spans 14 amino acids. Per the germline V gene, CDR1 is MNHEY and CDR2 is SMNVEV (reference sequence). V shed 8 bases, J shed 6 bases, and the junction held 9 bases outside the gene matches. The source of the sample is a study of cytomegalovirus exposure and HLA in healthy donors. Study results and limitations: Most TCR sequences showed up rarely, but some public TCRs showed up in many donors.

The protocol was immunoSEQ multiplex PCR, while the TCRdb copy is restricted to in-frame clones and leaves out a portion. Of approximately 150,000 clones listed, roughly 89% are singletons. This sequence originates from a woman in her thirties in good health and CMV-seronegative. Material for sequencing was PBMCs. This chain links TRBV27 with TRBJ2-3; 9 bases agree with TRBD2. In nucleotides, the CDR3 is TGTGCCAGCGGAGCTAGCGGGGCGTGGGATACGCAGTATTTT. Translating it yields CASGASGAWDTQYF.